This T cell receptor (beta chain) was sequenced for a study of T-cell memory formation after mild COVID-19. For the study at large: Most TCR clusters belonged to a single donor.

Study-level results: Clones contracting over day 15 to 85 were CD4/CD8 balanced, with later expanders leaning CD4+.

A few counts support this clonotype. The antigen is undetermined. Trimming removed 2 bases from V and 0 bases from J, with 1 base in between. Looked up from germline, CDR1 is MNHEY and CDR2 is SVGEGT. The CDR3 is 12 residues long. TCRdb passed the 5' RACE reads through MiXCR, listing each CDR3 protein once. The table includes roughly 130,000 distinct CDR3 sequences, about 15% detected once. The sequence was obtained from a man aged 18 to 29 who had mild COVID-19 (a few samples of this study predate the infection). Cell type and time point are not known. J is TRBJ1-1 and V is TRBV6-2 or TRBV6-3; D gene uncertain. The sample consisted of PBMCs or a T cell subset sorted from them (not recorded which). The chain's CDR3 is CASSYMNTEAFF. The CDR3 coding sequence is TGTGCCAGCAGTTACATGAACACTGAAGCTTTCTTT.